This T cell receptor (beta chain) was captured in a study of vaccination and CD4 T cells after COVID-19. Study as a whole: Six men and four women formed the convalescents, two being Hispanic.

Comment on this clonotype: Its antigen is unknown.

Sequenced with the Oncomine TCR Beta short-read assay was DNA taken from cultured CD4+ T cells. Cultured CD4+ T cells were the source of extracted genomic DNA. TCRdb ran MiXCR on the PCR reads and lists one entry per CDR3 protein. The data show some 16,000 distinct CDR3 sequences, roughly 50% seen once. Treatment denoted: approximately nine-day PBMC culture with coronavirus spike peptide pools or control peptides (ViraFEST assay). T cells were expanded with peptide pools, and expanded clonotypes were identified by TCR sequencing. CDR1 is WSHSY, CDR2 SAAADI, per germline. V was shortened by 4 bases and J by 6 bases, with 16 bases between the two germline ends. The CDR3 spans 15 residues.

The chain recombines TRBV10-2 with TRBJ1-5; tentative D call: TRBD1 (6 bases). The sequence was collected from a human donor with COVID-19. Here the sequenced sample was cultured CD4+ T cells from blood, taken after SARS-CoV-2 vaccination. CDR3 loop: CASSVSGQGLQPQHF. CDR3 bases: TGCGCCAGCAGTGTATCGGGGCAGGGGCTTCAGCCCCAGCATTTT.